The sequence of this TCR beta chain was determined in a study of human T cells and chemical hapten exposure (dated by TCRdb to the early 2020s). Concerning the study at large: For sensitization, 2% DPC in acetone was applied to an approximately 2 cm by approximately 2 cm area of upper inner arm skin. Weekly therapeutic DPC doses were additionally applied to the scalp of patients throughout the roughly 23-week study period. Patch testing was done on the upper back using Finn chambers containing 0.01% DPC, and results were scored after 6 days according to International Contact Dermatitis Research Group standards. Most of the patients in the cohort were female, and the cohort covered alopecia areata with under or over 50% scalp involvement, alopecia totalis and alopecia universalis. Libraries were combined into a pool for sequencing, and differences in TCR yield between samples came mainly from small differences in library volumes within the pool. In alopecia patients, the study followed how the peripheral blood TCR repertoire changed in vivo over primary and secondary sensitization to diphenylcyclopropenone (DPC), a hapten. Blood samples were taken from patients before sensitization (week 0) and then at 2, 6 and about 24 weeks after DPC sensitization. Nearly 30 alopecia patients provided blood for TCR sequencing at one to four time points (pre-sensitization, 2, 6 and 24 weeks). Findings and caveats that apply to the study as a whole: Alopecia, a presumed autoimmune disease, was present in all patients, so the immune response of the patients might differ from that of healthy individuals. Repeated subsampling changed both the strength of the expansion versus patch-test correlation and the threshold at which the correlation became significant. The number of PT1 expanded TCRs positively correlated with patch test score, significant at thresholds 8, 16 and 32 but not 4. No change with DPC sensitization was found in the number of TCRs above 1 in 1000 frequency, and no evidence of global repertoire structure alterations was found. Significantly more large CDR3 similarity clusters were formed by expanded TCRs than by pre-sensitization or healthy control sets, consistent with antigen-driven responses.

The time point tag for this specimen amounts to: patch test 1, 2 weeks after DPC sensitization. The treatment or condition label corresponds to: therapeutic diphenylcyclopropenone sensitization with weekly scalp DPC. At each patch-test visit, blood was drawn before the patch test was applied. To be eligible, patients had to be aged 18 to 70, diagnosed with alopecia and judged suitable for DPC therapy, while pregnant patients were excluded. Total RNA was extracted from unfractionated whole blood that had been collected in Tempus Blood RNA tubes. The CDR3 holds 16 amino acids from the cysteine to the phenylalanine. The entry retains the CDR3 DNA only, 48 bases that are in frame from base 1. V ends up 3 bases short and J 5 bases short, with an unmatched junction base count of 6. CDR1 LGHNA and CDR2 YNFKEQ were looked up in the germline V gene. This clonotype occurred many times. Its recognized antigen is unknown. No base quality information exists; no much larger clone differs at one position.

The library was generated by RACE. Sequencing was carried out with a NextSeq 500. During library preparation, unique molecular identifiers were attached to individual cDNA molecules so that TCRs could be counted quantitatively and reproducibly. For every blood RNA sample, sequencing covered both the TCR alpha and TCR beta chains. Under the source paper's analysis protocol: Samples had a median of approximately 96,000 TCRs, with a range from 23,224 to 690,600. The Decombinator software suite was used to annotate V, J and CDR3 in the TCR reads. Every sample was subsampled to the same number of TCRs (28,000) for the PS versus PT1 abundance plots. TCRs were defined as expanded if absent before sensitization and observed at least eight times at the 2-week time point. Through fastp at Q25 and MiXCR, TCRdb rebuilt clones from the public reads, retaining in-frame beta chains. A single entry per CDR3 protein holds the most common genes and DNA from its merged rows. The V and J calls, along with clone size, are taken from TCRdb and not from the paper's own processing. The sample table records tens of thousands of distinct CDR3 sequences; 7.5% to 10% of these occur just once. Approximately 12% of the sample is taken by the ten largest.

The receptor was derived from a woman aged 40 to 50 with alopecia areata. Some clones in this sample may be carry-over from other donors' samples. The specimen was whole blood, collected in connection with sensitization to the hapten diphenylcyclopropenone (DPC). The chain uses TRBV4-2 and TRBJ2-7; 14 central bases correspond to TRBD2. The CDR3 reads CASSHGTSGGVDEQYF. The nucleotide sequence reads TGTGCCAGCAGCCACGGGACTAGCGGGGGTGTCGACGAGCAGTACTTC.